This T cell receptor beta chain was retrieved from a study of CD8 T cells in ankylosing spondylitis. V lost 5 bases, J lost 3 bases, and 11 bases lay in between. The CDR3 is made up of 13 amino acids. Germline V gives CDR1 MNHNS, CDR2 SASEGT. Study-wide results and caveats: A TCR beta motif made of about eight highly homologous variants seemed typical of ankylosing spondylitis blood.

Details on this clonotype: Its antigen is unidentified.

TCRdb passed the 5' RACE reads through MiXCR, listing each CDR3 protein once. Of 400,000 to 450,000 distinct CDR3 sequences in the sample, about 15% are singletons; the top ten hold approximately 1%. The sequenced material came from blood, either unsorted or a sorted T cell fraction (not recorded which). This chain links TRBV6-1 with TRBJ2-7; the D gene is possibly TRBD2 (5 bases). The TCR sequence derives from a male donor with ankylosing spondylitis. The CDR3 spells CASSPTRGYEQYF. In nucleotides, the CDR3 is TGTGCCAGCAGTCCCACCCGGGGCTACGAGCAGTACTTC.